These T cell receptor beta chains were read from a single sample in a study of spatial heterogeneity in lung cancer. TCRdb itself ran the 5' RACE reads through MiXCR, one entry per CDR3 protein. The profile covers roughly 25,000 distinct CDR3 sequences, with approximately 4.6% appearing a single time and more than 4.5% taken by the ten largest. Specimen: PBMCs, collected at surgery. The receptors were gathered from a male donor with early-stage non-small cell lung cancer. Each CDR3 is given without its conserved first and last residue.

v_call	cdr3_length	j_call	cdr3_aa
TRBV6-5	13	TRBJ2-1	ASSRAGSSYNEQF
TRBV2	11	TRBJ2-7	ASSPGTYYEQY
TRBV28	14	TRBJ2-2	ASSYLTGQGTGELF
TRBV11-3	11	TRBJ2-7	ASSLGTDYEQY
TRBV12-3/TRBV12-4	13	TRBJ1-2	ASSSFGGGAGGYT
TRBV12-3/TRBV12-4	11	TRBJ1-1	ASRGQGHTEAF
TRBV27	10	TRBJ2-3	ASRGDTDTQY
TRBV6-6	14	TRBJ2-7	ASSYPPSGGFYEQY
TRBV5-1	12	TRBJ1-2	ASSVQGYNYGYT
TRBV9	12	TRBJ2-5	ASSALGGRETQY
TRBV7-3	14	TRBJ2-1	ASSLRRGDSYNEQF
TRBV28	11	TRBJ2-7	ASSTGQGDEQY
TRBV7-9	13	TRBJ1-1	ASSMRQTQNTEAF
TRBV7-6	14	TRBJ1-2	ASSPMRGARGYGYT
TRBV4-2	14	TRBJ2-3	ASSQEGTKSADTQY
TRBV6-1	11	TRBJ1-2	ASSHGQGDGYT
TRBV4-1	14	TRBJ2-3	ASSQDGETFPDTQY
TRBV24-1	14	TRBJ2-3	ATSEDQTGGTDTQY
TRBV5-1	12	TRBJ2-5	ASSAGTLQETQY
TRBV5-1	12	TRBJ2-7	ASSMQTGIYEQY
TRBV24-1	10	TRBJ2-1	ATRGQNNEQF
TRBV24-1	14	TRBJ2-3	ATSEAGRTSTDTQY
TRBV18	11	TRBJ1-2	ASSPGYLYGYT
TRBV27	12	TRBJ2-3	ASSDRQTTDTQY
TRBV5-1	12	TRBJ1-2	ASSPLKGDYGYT
TRBV12-3/TRBV12-4	14	TRBJ1-2	ASSLQPMQRLYGYT
TRBV29-1	10	TRBJ2-7	SVRTDSYEQY
TRBV20-1	13	TRBJ2-7	SARSSSGKSYEQY
TRBV5-1	14	TRBJ2-1	ASSPGLAGTYNEQF
TRBV4-3	13	TRBJ2-3	ASSQERLRTDTQY
TRBV6-2/TRBV6-3	16	TRBJ1-1	ASSYSYGRTRPDTEAF
TRBV14	12	TRBJ1-4	ASSSYGHNEKLF
TRBV20-1	13	TRBJ1-5	SARDISGPNQPQH
TRBV5-6	12	TRBJ1-6	ASSLPGSNSPLH
TRBV2	13	TRBJ2-5	ASSVSGKGQETQY
TRBV20-1	14	TRBJ1-2	SARDRKGGVYYGYT
TRBV6-2/TRBV6-3	14	TRBJ1-5	ASSSPQGAGGQPQH
TRBV19	14	TRBJ2-1	ASSIDLRGSYNEQF
TRBV18	14	TRBJ2-3	ASSPPNGGAADTQY
TRBV30	12	TRBJ2-7	AWSTTGFVAEQY
TRBV5-1	14	TRBJ2-1	ASSLEGQGAYNEQF
TRBV20-1	11	TRBJ1-2	SASGQSNYGYT
TRBV5-6	14	TRBJ1-5	ASSLFQGFGSQPQH
TRBV11-2	14	TRBJ2-3	ASSTGTDPSTDTQY
TRBV6-2/TRBV6-3	12	TRBJ1-6	ASSYARVDSPLH
TRBV11-2	16	TRBJ2-7	ASSLGFSGSTQFVEQY
TRBV20-1	8	TRBJ1-4	SAGIGKLF
TRBV5-1	9	TRBJ2-7	ASAGSYEQY